This T cell receptor (beta chain) was identified during a study of cytomegalovirus exposure and HLA in healthy donors. As for the study in general: When 398 donors were genotyped, approximately 81% of them were found to fall in the Caucasian-associated ancestry cluster. Regarding the study as a whole: Later analysis suggested most CMV-associated TCR beta chains were HLA-restricted.

The primer mix had 60 Vbeta and 13 Jbeta primers. Method: immunoSEQ multiplex PCR; TCRdb's copy keeps in-frame clones and lacks some. This sample has roughly 100,000 clones, with more than 75% found just once. CDR3 length: 17 amino acids. V was pared by 3 bases and J by 1 base, with 16 bases between. Germline lookup yields CDR1 MDHEN and CDR2 SYDVKM. Every donor was a healthy person donating bone marrow. This clone has a single count. Its cognate antigen is unknown. The clonotype originates from a woman younger than 30 in good health and CMV-seropositive. The sample comprised PBMCs. The chain joins TRBV28 to TRBJ1-3, with unresolved D. The CDR3 protein is CASSFAPAALSGNTIYF. The CDR3 DNA follows: TGTGCCAGCAGTTTTGCACCGGCGGCTCTATCTGGAAACACCATATATTTT.